Following are 17 T cell receptor beta chains from one sample sequenced in a study of T cells in Graves' hyperthyroidism and ophthalmopathy. Amplification yielded TCR beta CDR3 regions, with RNA transcripts as the source. The HTBI primer set was used in a first-round RT-PCR of the TCR CDR3. TCRdb reprocessed the multiplex PCR reads with MiXCR, giving one entry per CDR3 protein. The table lists 560,000 or so distinct CDR3 sequences, 15% to 20% of them singletons. Sequenced: blood. Every receptor here comes from a man aged 35-49 years with Graves' ophthalmopathy.

The chain couples TRBV28 to TRBJ2-3; 13 bases fit TRBD2. The CDR3 has 15 amino acids. CDR1 and CDR2 from the germline V gene are MDHEN and SYDVKM. Unmatched junction bases numbered 4, after V lost 7 bases and J lost 3 bases. CDR3 coding DNA: TGTGCCAGCATCCCGGGACTAGCGGGGACAGATACGCAGTATTTT. This gives the protein CASIPGLAGTDTQYF. Combining the CDR3 with reference TRBV28 and TRBJ2-3 gives the whole variable domain DVKVTQSSRYLVKRTGEKVFLECVQDMDHENMFWYRQDPGLGLRLIYFSYDVKMKEKGDIPEGYSVSREKKERFSLILESASTNQTSMYLCASIPGLAGTDTQYFGPGTRLTVL.

A few counts support this clonotype. The chain employs TRBV11-2 and TRBJ1-1, with 8 bases identical to TRBD1. CDR1 and CDR2 (germline): SGHAT, FQNNGV. This CDR3 has 15 amino acids. V trimming: 4 bases; J trimming: 1 base; junction bases outside the gene matches: 5. CDR3 in DNA: TGTGCCAGCAGCTGGACCGGGACAGGGAACACTGAAGCTTTCTTT. Translation: CASSWTGTGNTEAFF.

Written as DNA, the CDR3 is TGCAGTGCTAGGAATGCGGGAGGGCCTAGTGAGCAGTTCTTC. The encoded protein is CSARNAGGPSEQFF. The rearrangement links TRBV20-1 to TRBJ2-1, with 9 nucleotides matching TRBD2. Losses at the gene ends were 3 bases for V and 9 bases for J; bases not matched to a gene: 9. CDR3 length: 14 residues. Germline V lookup: CDR1 DFQATT, CDR2 SNEGSKA (reference sequence).

This sequence joins TRBV7-9 and TRBJ1-1; 8 nucleotides align to TRBD1. The CDR3 consists of 13 residues. The J segment lost 4 bases and the V segment lost 3 bases, leaving 1 base of the junction unmatched. The germline V gene has CDR1 SEHNR and CDR2 FQNEAQ (reference sequence). Here the CDR3 DNA reads TGTGCCAGCAGCTTTGACAGGGGCACTGAAGCTTTCTTT. It translates to CASSFDRGTEAFF.

There are many counts of this clonotype. The rearrangement joins TRBV11-2 to TRBJ1-2; 7 positions agree with TRBD1. This CDR3 has 15 residues. V was clipped by 5 bases and J by 2 bases; unmatched bases: 8. Germline V lookup: CDR1 SGHAT, CDR2 FQNNGV. In DNA, the CDR3 is TGTGCCAGCAGCCCCCGACAGGGATTGAACTATGGCTACACCTTC. Protein sequence: CASSPRQGLNYGYTF.

The J gene is TRBJ2-7, the V gene TRBV6-5; TRBD2 is a possible D gene (5 bases). The CDR3 is 14 residues long. V shed 4 bases and J shed 7 bases, with 17 bases lying between them. CDR1 MNHEY and CDR2 SVGAGI come from the germline V gene. The CDR3 protein is CASSSHRGSGEQYF. CDR3 coding DNA: TGTGCCAGCAGTTCCCACAGAGGGTCGGGGGAGCAGTACTTC.

The V and J genes are TRBV18 and TRBJ1-4, with D perhaps TRBD1 (5 bases). Germline-derived CDR1 and CDR2 are KGHSH and LQKENI. The CDR3 consists of 16 residues. V lost 3 bases and J 5 bases, leaving 16 bases between the germline ends. The CDR3 sequence: CASSPSKDRRNEKLFF. As DNA, the CDR3 is TGTGCCAGCTCACCTAGTAAAGACAGAAGAAATGAAAAACTGTTTTTT. The whole variable domain, remainder taken from reference TRBV18 and TRBJ1-4, is NAGVMQNPRHLVRRRGQEARLRCSPMKGHSHVYWYRQLPEEGLKFMVYLQKENIIDESGMPKERFSAEFPKEGPSILRIQQVVRGDSAAYFCASSPSKDRRNEKLFFGSGTQLSVL.

The rearrangement joins TRBV29-1 to TRBJ1-2; 12 bases are a match to TRBD1. J lost 2 bases, V lost 6 bases, and 10 bases had no gene match. The CDR3 contains 16 residues. From germline, CDR1 is SQVTM and CDR2 ANQGSEA. In DNA form, the CDR3 reads TGCAGCGTCCTCGGGACAGGGGGCGTTATAAACTATGGCTACACCTTC. This codes for CSVLGTGGVINYGYTF.

This chain connects TRBV28 to TRBJ1-2; no definite D call. CDR1 is MDHEN and CDR2 is SYDVKM in the germline V gene. This CDR3 has 13 amino acids. With 5 bases removed from V and 6 bases from J, the gap between germline ends came to 13 bases. As DNA, the CDR3 is TGTGCCAGCAGTCCCCCCCCTTCGGATGGCTACACCTTC. Its protein product is CASSPPPSDGYTF.

A few counts support this clonotype. The chain links TRBV10-3 to TRBJ1-1; possibly TRBD1 for D (5 bases). The CDR3 runs to 12 residues. V was trimmed by 7 bases and J by 5 bases, leaving 11 bases between them. Germline lookup yields CDR1 ENHRY and CDR2 SYGVKD. CDR3 sequence (DNA): TGTGCCATCACGGGGGATACGACTGAAGCTTTCTTT. Translating it yields CAITGDTTEAFF.

Many counts were recorded for this clonotype. The gene calls are TRBV5-1 and TRBJ2-1, with D possibly being TRBD2 (5 bases). This CDR3 comprises 14 residues. V lost 4 bases and J lost 3, with 11 bases in between. The germline CDR1 and CDR2 sequences are SGHRS and YFSETQ. For the CDR3, the DNA is TGCGCCAGCAGCCCGAACGGACTCTACAATGAGCAGTTCTTC. It specifies CASSPNGLYNEQFF. The full variable domain, rest sourced from reference TRBV5-1 and TRBJ2-1, is KAGVTQTPRYLIKTRGQQVTLSCSPISGHRSVSWYQQTPGQGLQFLFEYFSETQRNKGNFPGRFSGRQFSNSRSEMNVSTLELGDSALYLCASSPNGLYNEQFFGPGTRLTVL.

The chain uses TRBV6-1 and TRBJ2-7, with D tentatively TRBD2 (6 bases). The CDR3 sequence is 11 residues long. V dropped 7 bases and J dropped 4 bases, with 8 bases sitting between them. Looked up from germline, CDR1 is MNHNS and CDR2 is SASEGT. This CDR3 is CASTGAYEQYF. The CDR3 nucleotides are TGTGCCAGCACGGGAGCGTACGAGCAGTACTTC.

The rearrangement uses TRBV4-1 and TRBJ1-2; TRBD1 matches at 9 bases. Germline V gene sequence: CDR1 MGHRA, CDR2 YSYEKL. After removal of 0 bases from V and 2 bases from J, the junction contained 10 bases not matched to a gene. The CDR3 has 18 amino acids. CDR3 region: CASSQDPRMTGGNYGYTF. CDR3 DNA sequence: TGCGCCAGCAGCCAAGATCCCCGAATGACAGGGGGAAACTATGGCTACACCTTC.

Of note for this clonotype: A much larger clone is a single base away; this may be a read error. The chain is built from TRBV28 and TRBJ1-2; D ambiguous. Germline V CDR1 and CDR2: MDHEN, SYDVKM. CDR3 length: 16 amino acids. CDR3 sequence (DNA): TGTGCCAGCAGTCCTAACTTGAGTGCGGGCAACTATGACTACACCTTC. It yields the protein CASSPNLSAGNYDYTF.

This clonotype was seen a handful of times. The CDR3 loop is CASSRPGTSRETQYF. The CDR3 DNA is TGCGCCAGCAGCCGCCCCGGGACTAGCAGAGAGACCCAGTACTTC. The chain couples TRBV4-1 to TRBJ2-5; 9 nucleotides align to TRBD2. J gave up 4 bases and V 4 bases, and 7 bases lay outside the gene matches. This CDR3 contains 15 residues. CDR1 is MGHRA, CDR2 YSYEKL, per germline.

This clonotype was found once. V is TRBV10-3 and J is TRBJ1-2, with D possibly matching TRBD1 (6 bases). From germline, CDR1 is ENHRY and CDR2 SYGVKD. V lost 3 bases to trimming and J lost 2 bases, with 16 bases between them. CDR3 length: 16 amino acids. CDR3 DNA sequence: TGTGCCATCAGTGACACGGGACACCCTAGAAACTATGGCTACACCTTC. It codes for CAISDTGHPRNYGYTF.

This clonotype came up many times. The CDR3 loop is CAWTEGVAKNIQYF. CDR3 coding DNA: TGTGCCTGGACCGAGGGAGTAGCCAAAAACATTCAGTACTTC. The chain uses TRBV30 and TRBJ2-4; tentatively, D is TRBD2 (5 bases). The CDR3 covers 14 residues. V lost 4 bases and J lost 0, with 10 bases in between. Germline lookup yields CDR1 GTSNPN and CDR2 SVGIG (reference sequence).